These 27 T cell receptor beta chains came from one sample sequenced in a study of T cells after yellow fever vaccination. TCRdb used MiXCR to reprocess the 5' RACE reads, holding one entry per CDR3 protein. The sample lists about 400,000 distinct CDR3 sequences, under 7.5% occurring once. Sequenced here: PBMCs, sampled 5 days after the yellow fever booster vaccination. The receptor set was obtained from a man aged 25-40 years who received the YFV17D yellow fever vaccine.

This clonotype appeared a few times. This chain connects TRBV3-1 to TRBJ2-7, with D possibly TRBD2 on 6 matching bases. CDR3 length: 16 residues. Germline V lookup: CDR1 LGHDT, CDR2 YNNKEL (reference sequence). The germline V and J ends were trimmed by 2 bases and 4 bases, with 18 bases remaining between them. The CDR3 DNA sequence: TGTGCCAGCAGCCAATTTTCGACTAGTCGGATGTACGAGCAGTACTTC. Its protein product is CASSQFSTSRMYEQYF.

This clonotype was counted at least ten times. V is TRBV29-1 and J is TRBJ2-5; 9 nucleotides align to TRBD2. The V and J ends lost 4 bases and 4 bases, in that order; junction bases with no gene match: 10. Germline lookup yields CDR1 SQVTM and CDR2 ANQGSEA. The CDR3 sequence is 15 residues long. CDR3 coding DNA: TGCAGCGTTGTTGGCGGGAGGGCCATTCGAGAGACCCAGTACTTC. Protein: CSVVGGRAIRETQYF.

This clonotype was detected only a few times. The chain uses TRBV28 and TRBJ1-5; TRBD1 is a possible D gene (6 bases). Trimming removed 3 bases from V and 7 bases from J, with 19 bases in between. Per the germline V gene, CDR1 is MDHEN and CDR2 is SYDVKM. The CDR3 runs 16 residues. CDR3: CASSFFAQGGSQPQHF. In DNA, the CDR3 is TGTGCCAGCAGTTTCTTCGCACAGGGAGGGAGCCAGCCCCAGCATTTT.

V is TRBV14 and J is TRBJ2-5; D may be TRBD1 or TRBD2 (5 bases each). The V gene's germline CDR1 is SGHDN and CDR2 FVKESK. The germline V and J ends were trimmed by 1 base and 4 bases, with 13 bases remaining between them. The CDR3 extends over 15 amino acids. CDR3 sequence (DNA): TGTGCCAGCAGCCAAGTGGGTGCTGGGGGAGAGACCCAGTACTTC. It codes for CASSQVGAGGETQYF.

Written as DNA, the CDR3 is TGTGCCAGCAGCGTAGCTGAAGGCTACTACAATGAGCAGTTCTTC. Translating gives CASSVAEGYYNEQFF. The chain recombines TRBV9 with TRBJ2-1; D remains unclear. V gave up 0 bases and J gave up 3 bases, with 10 bases separating them. The CDR3 length is 15 residues. Germline lookup yields CDR1 SGDLS and CDR2 YYNGEE.

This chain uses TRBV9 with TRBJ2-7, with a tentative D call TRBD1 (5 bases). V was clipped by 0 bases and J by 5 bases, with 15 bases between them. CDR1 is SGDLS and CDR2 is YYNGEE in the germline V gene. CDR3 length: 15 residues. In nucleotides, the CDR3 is TGTGCCAGCAGCGTAGAGGGCAGGGCGACCCACGAGCAGTACTTC. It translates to CASSVEGRATHEQYF.

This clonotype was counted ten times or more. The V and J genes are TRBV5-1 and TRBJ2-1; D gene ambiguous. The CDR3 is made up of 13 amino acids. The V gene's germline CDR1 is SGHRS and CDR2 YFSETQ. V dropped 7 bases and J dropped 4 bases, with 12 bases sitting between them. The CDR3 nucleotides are TGCGCCAGCCGGAGCACGGAATACAATGAGCAGTTCTTC. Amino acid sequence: CASRSTEYNEQFF.

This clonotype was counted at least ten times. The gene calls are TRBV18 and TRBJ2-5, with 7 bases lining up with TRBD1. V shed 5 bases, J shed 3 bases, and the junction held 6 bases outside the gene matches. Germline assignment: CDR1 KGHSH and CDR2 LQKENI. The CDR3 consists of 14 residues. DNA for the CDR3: TGTGCCAGCTCATCGACAGGGATTGAAGAGACCCAGTACTTC. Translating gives CASSSTGIEETQYF.

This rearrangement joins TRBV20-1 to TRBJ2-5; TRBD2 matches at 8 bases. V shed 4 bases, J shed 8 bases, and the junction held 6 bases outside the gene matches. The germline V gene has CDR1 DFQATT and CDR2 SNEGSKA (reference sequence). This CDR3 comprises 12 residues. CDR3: CSATSGGDTQYF. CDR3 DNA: TGCAGTGCTACCAGCGGGGGAGACACCCAGTACTTC.

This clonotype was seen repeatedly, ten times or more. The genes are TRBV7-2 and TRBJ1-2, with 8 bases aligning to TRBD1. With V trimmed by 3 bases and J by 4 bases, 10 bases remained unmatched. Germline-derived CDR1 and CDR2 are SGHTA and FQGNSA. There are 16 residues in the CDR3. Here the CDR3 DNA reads TGTGCCAGCAGCTTTAGTCCGGGGGGGACAGGCTATGGCTACACCTTC. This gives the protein CASSFSPGGTGYGYTF.

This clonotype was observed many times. The CDR3 bases are TGTGCCAGCAGCTTCCAACACACAGATACGCAGTATTTT. Translating gives CASSFQHTDTQYF. The genes are TRBV7-2 and TRBJ2-3; the D is unclear. The CDR3 extends over 13 amino acids. Per germline, CDR1 SGHTA and CDR2 FQGNSA. The germline V and J ends were trimmed by 3 bases and 2 bases, with 6 bases remaining between them. The whole variable domain, filled in from reference TRBV7-2 and TRBJ2-3, reads GAGVSQSPSNKVTEKGKDVELRCDPISGHTALYWYRQSLGQGLEFLIYFQGNSAPDKSGLPSDRFSAERTGGSVSTLTIQRTQQEDSAVYLCASSFQHTDTQYFGPGTRLTVL.

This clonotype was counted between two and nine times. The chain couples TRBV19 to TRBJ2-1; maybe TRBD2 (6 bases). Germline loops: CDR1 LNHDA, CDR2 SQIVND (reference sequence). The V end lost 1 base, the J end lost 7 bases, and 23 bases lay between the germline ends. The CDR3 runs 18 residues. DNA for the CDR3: TGTGCCAGTAGTATAGTATTAAGAGGGCGGGCCCGGGGGAATGAGCAGTTCTTC. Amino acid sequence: CASSIVLRGRARGNEQFF.

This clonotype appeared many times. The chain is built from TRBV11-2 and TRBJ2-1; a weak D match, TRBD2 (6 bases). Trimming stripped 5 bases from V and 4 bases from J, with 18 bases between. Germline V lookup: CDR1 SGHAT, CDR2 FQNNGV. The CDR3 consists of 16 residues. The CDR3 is CASSETLALGYNEQFF. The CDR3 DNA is TGTGCCAGCAGCGAAACACTAGCTCTAGGGTACAATGAGCAGTTCTTC.

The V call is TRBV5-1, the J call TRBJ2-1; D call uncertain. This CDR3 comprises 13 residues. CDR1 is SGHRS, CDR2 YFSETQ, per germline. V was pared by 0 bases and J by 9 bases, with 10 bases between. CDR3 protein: CASSLDPIAEQFF. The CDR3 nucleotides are TGCGCCAGCAGCTTGGACCCCATAGCTGAGCAGTTCTTC.

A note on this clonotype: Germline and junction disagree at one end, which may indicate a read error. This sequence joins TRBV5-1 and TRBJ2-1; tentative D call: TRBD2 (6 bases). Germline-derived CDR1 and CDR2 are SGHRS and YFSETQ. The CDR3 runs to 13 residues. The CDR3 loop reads CASSLTGGTDLWF. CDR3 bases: TGCGCCAGCAGCTTGACGGGCGGGACGGACCTCTGGTTC.

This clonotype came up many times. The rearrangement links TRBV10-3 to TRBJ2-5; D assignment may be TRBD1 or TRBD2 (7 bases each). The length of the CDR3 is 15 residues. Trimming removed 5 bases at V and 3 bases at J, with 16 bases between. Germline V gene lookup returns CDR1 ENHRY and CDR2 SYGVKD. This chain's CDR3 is CAISSGGLAEETQYF. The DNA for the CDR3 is TGTGCCATCAGTTCAGGGGGGCTAGCGGAAGAGACCCAGTACTTC.

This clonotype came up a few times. The CDR3 coding sequence is TGCAGTGCAGAGCGGGAGCCTGGCGGGGAGCTGTTTTTT. Protein product: CSAEREPGGELFF. The J gene is TRBJ2-2, the V gene TRBV20-1; TRBD2 matches 8 bases. CDR1 and CDR2 (germline): DFQATT, SNEGSKA (reference sequence). The V and J ends lost 6 bases and 7 bases, in that order; junction bases with no gene match: 7. CDR3 length equals 13 residues.

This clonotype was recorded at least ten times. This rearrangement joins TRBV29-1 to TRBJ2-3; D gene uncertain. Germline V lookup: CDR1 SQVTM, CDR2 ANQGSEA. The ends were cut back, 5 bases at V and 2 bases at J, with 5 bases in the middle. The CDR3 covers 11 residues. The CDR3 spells CSVPVTDTQYF. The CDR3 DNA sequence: TGCAGCGTTCCTGTCACAGATACGCAGTATTTT.

CDR3 bases: TGCGCCAGCAGCCAAGAGGGATCGAGGGAGACCCAGTACTTC. Translation: CASSQEGSRETQYF. The V gene is TRBV4-3, the J gene TRBJ2-5; unclear D gene. Germline V gene sequence: CDR1 LGHNA, CDR2 YSLEER. The V end was cut by 0 bases, the J end by 5 bases, with 10 bases between. This CDR3 is built from 14 residues.

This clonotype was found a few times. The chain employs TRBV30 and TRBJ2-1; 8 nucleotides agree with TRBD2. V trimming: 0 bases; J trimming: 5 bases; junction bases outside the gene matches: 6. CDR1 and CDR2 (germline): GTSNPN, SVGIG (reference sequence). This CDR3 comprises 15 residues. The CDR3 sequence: CAWSVSGSVDNEQFF. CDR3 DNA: TGTGCCTGGAGTGTAAGCGGGAGTGTCGACAATGAGCAGTTCTTC.

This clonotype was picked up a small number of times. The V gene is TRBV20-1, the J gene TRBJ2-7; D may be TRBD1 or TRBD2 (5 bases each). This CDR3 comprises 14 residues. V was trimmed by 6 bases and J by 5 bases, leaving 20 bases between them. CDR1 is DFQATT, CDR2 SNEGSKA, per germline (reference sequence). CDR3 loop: CSASPGTRANEQYF. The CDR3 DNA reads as TGCAGTGCATCCCCCGGGACCCGCGCTAACGAGCAGTACTTC.

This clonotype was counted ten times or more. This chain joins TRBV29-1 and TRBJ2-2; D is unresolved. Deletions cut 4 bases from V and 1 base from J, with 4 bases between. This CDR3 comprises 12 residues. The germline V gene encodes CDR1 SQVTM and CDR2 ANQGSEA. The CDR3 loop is CSVGQNTGELFF. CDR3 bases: TGCAGCGTTGGCCAGAACACCGGGGAGCTGTTTTTT.

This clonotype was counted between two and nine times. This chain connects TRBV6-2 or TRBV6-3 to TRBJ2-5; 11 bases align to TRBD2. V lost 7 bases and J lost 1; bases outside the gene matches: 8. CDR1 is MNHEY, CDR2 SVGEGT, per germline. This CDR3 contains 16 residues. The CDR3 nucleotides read TGTGCCAGCAAGACACTAGCGGGAGACTTCCAAGAGACCCAGTACTTC. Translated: CASKTLAGDFQETQYF.

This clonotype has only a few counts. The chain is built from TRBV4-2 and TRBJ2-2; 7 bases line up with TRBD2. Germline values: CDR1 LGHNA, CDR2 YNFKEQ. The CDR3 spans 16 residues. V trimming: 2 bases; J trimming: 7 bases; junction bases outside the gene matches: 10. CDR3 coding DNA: TGTGCCAGCAGCCAAAACCTAGCGGTGGGAATCGGGGAGCTGTTTTTT. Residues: CASSQNLAVGIGELFF.

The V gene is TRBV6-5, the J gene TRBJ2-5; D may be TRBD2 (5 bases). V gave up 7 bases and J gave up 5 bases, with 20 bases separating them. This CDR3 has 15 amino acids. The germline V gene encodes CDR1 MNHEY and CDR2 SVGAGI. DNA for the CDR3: TGTGCCAGCACTTTACTGGCCCGGGAAGGGGAGACCCAGTACTTC. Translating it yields CASTLLAREGETQYF.

The CDR3 nucleotides read TGTGCCAGCAGCTTGGTGACAGGGGGCTGGAAACGAGTCGGATACGAGCAGTACTTC. Its protein is CASSLVTGGWKRVGYEQYF. The chain employs TRBV5-6 and TRBJ2-7, with 10 bases fitting TRBD1. This CDR3 has 19 amino acids. CDR1 is SGHDT and CDR2 is YYEEEE in the germline V gene. V trimming: 0 bases; J trimming: 4 bases; junction bases outside the gene matches: 16.

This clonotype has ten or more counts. The CDR3 protein is CASSSSLNTGELFF. The CDR3 coding sequence is TGCGCCAGCAGCAGTTCTTTGAACACCGGGGAGCTGTTTTTT. V usage is TRBV5-1 and J usage is TRBJ2-2; unclear D gene. Trimming removed 4 bases at V and 1 base at J, with 8 bases between. Germline CDR1 SGHRS, CDR2 YFSETQ. This CDR3 is 14 amino acids long.